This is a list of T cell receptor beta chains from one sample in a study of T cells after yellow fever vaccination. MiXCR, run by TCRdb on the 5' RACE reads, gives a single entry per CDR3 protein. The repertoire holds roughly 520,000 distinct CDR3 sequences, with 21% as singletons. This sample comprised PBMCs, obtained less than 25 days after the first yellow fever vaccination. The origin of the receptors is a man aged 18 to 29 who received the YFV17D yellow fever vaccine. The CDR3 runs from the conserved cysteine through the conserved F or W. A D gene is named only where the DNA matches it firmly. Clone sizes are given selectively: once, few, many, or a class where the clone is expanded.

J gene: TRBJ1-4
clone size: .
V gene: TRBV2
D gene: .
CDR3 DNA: TGTGCCAGCAGTGAGGGTCATGCGGGAGAAAAACTGTTTTTT
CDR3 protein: CASSEGHAGEKLFF

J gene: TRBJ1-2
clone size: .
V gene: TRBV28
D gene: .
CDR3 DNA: TGTGCCAGCAGTTCTCCCAGGACTTCAGTTAACTATGGCTACACCTTC
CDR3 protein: CASSSPRTSVNYGYTF

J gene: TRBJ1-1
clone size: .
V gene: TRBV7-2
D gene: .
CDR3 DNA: TGTGCCAGCAGCTTAAGGTGGGGTGACGAGGCTTTCTTT
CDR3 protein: CASSLRWGDEAFF

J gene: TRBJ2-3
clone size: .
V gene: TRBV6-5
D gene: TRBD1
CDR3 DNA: TGTGCCAGCAGTTATCTCGGTCGACAGGGATTCACAGATACGCAGTATTTT
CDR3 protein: CASSYLGRQGFTDTQYF

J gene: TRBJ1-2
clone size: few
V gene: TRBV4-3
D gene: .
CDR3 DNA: TGCGCCAGCAGCCAAGATCCCCAGGGGAATTATGGCTACACCTTC
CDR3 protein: CASSQDPQGNYGYTF

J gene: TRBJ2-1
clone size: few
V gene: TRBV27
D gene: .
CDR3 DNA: TGTGCCAGCAGTTTAGAGGGGGGGCTGTACAATGAGCAGTTCTTC
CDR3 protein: CASSLEGGLYNEQFF

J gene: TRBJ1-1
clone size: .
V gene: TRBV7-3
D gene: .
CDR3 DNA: TGTGCCAGCAGCGAAGGGGCGCTCAACACTGAAGCTTTCTTT
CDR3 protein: CASSEGALNTEAFF

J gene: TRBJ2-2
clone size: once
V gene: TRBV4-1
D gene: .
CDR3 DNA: TGCGCCAGCAGCCAAGGGCTGAGGGGGGGTGCCGGGGAGCTGTTTTTT
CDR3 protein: CASSQGLRGGAGELFF

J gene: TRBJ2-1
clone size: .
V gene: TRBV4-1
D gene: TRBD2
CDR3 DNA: TGCGCCAGCAGCCAAGATTTGCTAGCGGTTTACAATGAGCAGTTCTTC
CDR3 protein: CASSQDLLAVYNEQFF

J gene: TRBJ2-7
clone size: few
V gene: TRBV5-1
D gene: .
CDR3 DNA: TGCGCCAGCAGCTTGGATCGCCCGCCAAACTACGAGCAGTACTTC
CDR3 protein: CASSLDRPPNYEQYF

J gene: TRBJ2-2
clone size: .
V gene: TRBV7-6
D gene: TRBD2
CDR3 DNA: TGTGCCAGCAGCTTAGGGCCTAGCGGGGGCACCGGGGAGCTGTTTTTT
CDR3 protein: CASSLGPSGGTGELFF

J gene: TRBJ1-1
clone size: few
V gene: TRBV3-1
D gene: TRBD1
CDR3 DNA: TGTGCCAGCACCAACACCCGCGACAGGGTAGCTGAAGCTTTCTTT
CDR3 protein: CASTNTRDRVAEAFF

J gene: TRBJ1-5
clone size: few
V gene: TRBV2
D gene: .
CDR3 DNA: TGTGCCAGCAGTGGACCAGGGGGCAATCAGCCCCAGCATTTT
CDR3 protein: CASSGPGGNQPQHF

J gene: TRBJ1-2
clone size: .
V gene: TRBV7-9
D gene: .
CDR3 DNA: TGTGCCAGCAGCCGGACAGAAAGGGAAGGCTACACCTTC
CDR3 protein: CASSRTEREGYTF

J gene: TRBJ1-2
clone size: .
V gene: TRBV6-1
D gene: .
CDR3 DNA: TGTGCCAGCACGCCAGGGTCGAGCTATGGCTACACCTTC
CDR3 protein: CASTPGSSYGYTF

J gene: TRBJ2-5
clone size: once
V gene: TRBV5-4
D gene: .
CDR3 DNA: TGCGTCAGCAGTCAAAAGCAGGGCCATGCAGAGACCCAGTACTTC
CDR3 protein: CVSSQKQGHAETQYF

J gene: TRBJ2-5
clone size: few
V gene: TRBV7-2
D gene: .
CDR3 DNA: TGTGCCAGCAGCTTCAGGACACCCTTAGCGAAGACCCAGTACTTC
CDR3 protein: CASSFRTPLAKTQYF

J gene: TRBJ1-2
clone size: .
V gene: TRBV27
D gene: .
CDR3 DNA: TGTGCCAGCAGTTTTTGGGGCAGGGTTGGCTACACCTTC
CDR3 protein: CASSFWGRVGYTF

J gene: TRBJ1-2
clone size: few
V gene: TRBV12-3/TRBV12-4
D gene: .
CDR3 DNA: TGTGCCAGCAGTTTAGTGCCGAATGGCTACACCTTC
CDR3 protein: CASSLVPNGYTF

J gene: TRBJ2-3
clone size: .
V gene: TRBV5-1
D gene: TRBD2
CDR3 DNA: TGCGCCAGCAGCTCGTTGACTAGCGGGGGGCCGGATACGCAGTATTTT
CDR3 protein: CASSSLTSGGPDTQYF

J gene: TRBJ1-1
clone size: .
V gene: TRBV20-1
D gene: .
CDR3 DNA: TGCAGTGGGTGTCAGACCATGAACACTGAAGCTTTCTTT
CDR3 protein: CSGCQTMNTEAFF

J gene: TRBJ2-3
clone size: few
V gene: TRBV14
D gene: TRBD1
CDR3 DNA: TGTGCCAGCAGCCCTTGGACAGGGTCCTCCACAGATACGCAGTATTTT
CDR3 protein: CASSPWTGSSTDTQYF

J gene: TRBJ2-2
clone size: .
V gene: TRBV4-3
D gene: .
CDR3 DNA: TGCGCCAGCAGCCAAGACCCTACGTGGAACACCGGGGAGCTGTTTTTT
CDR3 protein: CASSQDPTWNTGELFF

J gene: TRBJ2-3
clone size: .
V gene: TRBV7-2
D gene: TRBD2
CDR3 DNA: TGTGCCAGCAGCTTACCCCGACTAGCGGGGGGGCCGTATACGCAGTATTTT
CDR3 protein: CASSLPRLAGGPYTQYF

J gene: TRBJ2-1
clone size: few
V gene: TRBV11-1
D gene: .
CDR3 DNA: TGTGCCAGCAGCTTAGGACGGTGGGGGGTTAGCTCCTACAATGAGCAGTTCTTC
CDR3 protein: CASSLGRWGVSSYNEQFF

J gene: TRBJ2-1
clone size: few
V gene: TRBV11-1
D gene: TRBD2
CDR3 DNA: TGTGCCAGCAGCCCCCCCCTAGCGGGGGGCAGGAGCTCCTACAATGAGCAGTTCTTC
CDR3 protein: CASSPPLAGGRSSYNEQFF

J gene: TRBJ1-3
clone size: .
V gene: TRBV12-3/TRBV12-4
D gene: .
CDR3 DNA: TGTGCCAGCAGACCCCCAGGCTCTGGAAACACCATATATTTT
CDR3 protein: CASRPPGSGNTIYF

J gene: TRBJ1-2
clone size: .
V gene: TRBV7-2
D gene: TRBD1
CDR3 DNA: TGTGCCAGCAGCTCTCCGGACAGGGCGGCCTATGGCTACACCTTC
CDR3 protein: CASSSPDRAAYGYTF

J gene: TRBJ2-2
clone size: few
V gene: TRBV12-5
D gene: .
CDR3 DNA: TGTGCTAGTGGTTTGGCCGGGTCCACCACCGGGGAGCTGTTTTTT
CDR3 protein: CASGLAGSTTGELFF

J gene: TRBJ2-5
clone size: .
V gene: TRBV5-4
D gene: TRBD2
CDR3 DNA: TGTGCCAGCAGCCCGGGAGGGCCGGAAGAGACCCAGTACTTC
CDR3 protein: CASSPGGPEETQYF

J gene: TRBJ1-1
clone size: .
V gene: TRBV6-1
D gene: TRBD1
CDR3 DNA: TGTGCCAGCAGCCCCTTACCCGGACAGGCCGGAAGCATGGCAGCTTTCTTT
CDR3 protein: CASSPLPGQAGSMAAFF

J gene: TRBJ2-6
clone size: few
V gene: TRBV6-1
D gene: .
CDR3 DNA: TGTGCCAGCAGATTCGTCCGGTTCTCTGGGGCCAACGTCCTGACTTTC
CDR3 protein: CASRFVRFSGANVLTF

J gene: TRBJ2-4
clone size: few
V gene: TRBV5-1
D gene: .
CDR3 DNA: TGCGCCAGCAGCTTAGAATTGGGGGACATTCAGTACTTC
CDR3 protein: CASSLELGDIQYF

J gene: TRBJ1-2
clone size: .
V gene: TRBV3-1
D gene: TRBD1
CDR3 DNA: TGTGCCAGCAGCCACCCCGTGTTACCTCCGGGACAGGGGCAGGGCTATGGCTACACCTTC
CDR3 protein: CASSHPVLPPGQGQGYGYTF

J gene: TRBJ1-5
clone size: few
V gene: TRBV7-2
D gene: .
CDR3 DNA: TGTGCCAGCAGCTTACCCGGACATAACAATCAGCCCCAGCATTTT
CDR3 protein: CASSLPGHNNQPQHF

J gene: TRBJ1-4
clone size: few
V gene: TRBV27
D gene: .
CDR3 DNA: TGTGCCAGCAGTTCAGAAGGGGGTACCTCAACTAATGAAAAACTGTTTTTT
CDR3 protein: CASSSEGGTSTNEKLFF